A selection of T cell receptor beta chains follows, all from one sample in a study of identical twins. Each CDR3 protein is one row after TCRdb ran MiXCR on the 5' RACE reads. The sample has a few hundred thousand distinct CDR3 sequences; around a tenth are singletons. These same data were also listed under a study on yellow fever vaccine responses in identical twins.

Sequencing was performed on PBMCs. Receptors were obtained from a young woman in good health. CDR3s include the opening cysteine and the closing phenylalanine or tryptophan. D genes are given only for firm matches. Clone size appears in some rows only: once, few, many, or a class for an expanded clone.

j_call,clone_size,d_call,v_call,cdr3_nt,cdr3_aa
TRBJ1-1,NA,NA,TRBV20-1,TGCAGTGCTCTCCGGGACCCCAATGTTTTCTTT,CSALRDPNVFF
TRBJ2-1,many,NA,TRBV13,TGTGCCAGCAGCGTTCGGCGAGGCTCCTACAATGAGCAGTTCTTC,CASSVRRGSYNEQFF
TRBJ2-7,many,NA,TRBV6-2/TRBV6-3,TGTGCCAGCAGTTACGGCGGACAGTACGAGCAGTACTTC,CASSYGGQYEQYF
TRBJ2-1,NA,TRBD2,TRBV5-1,TGCGCCAGCAGCCAAGCGGGGGGGCAATACAATGAGCAGTTCTTC,CASSQAGGQYNEQFF
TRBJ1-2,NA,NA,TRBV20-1,TGCAGTGTAGACAGCGAAAAAAGGGACTATGGCTACACCTTC,CSVDSEKRDYGYTF
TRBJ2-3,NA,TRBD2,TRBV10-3,TGTGCCATCAGTGAACCGATTGGGCGGGAGGCGGCAGATACGCAGTATTTT,CAISEPIGREAADTQYF
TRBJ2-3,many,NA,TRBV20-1,TGCAGTGCTAGAGATCTTTGGGGTGTTGCCGGTGGCACAGATACGCAGTATTTT,CSARDLWGVAGGTDTQYF
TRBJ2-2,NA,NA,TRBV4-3,TGCGCCAGCAGCCAAGGCATTCTGAACACCGGGGAGCTGTTTTTT,CASSQGILNTGELFF
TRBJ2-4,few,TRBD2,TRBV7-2,TGTGCCAGCACCGAGACTAGCGGTCAAAACATTCAGTACTTC,CASTETSGQNIQYF
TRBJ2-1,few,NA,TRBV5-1,TGCGCCAGCAGCTTGGGACAGGGAGGAGGGGACAATGAGCAGTTCTTC,CASSLGQGGGDNEQFF
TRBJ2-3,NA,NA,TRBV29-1,TGCAGCGTTGAATCCCTAATTGGTATCCGAGACACAGATACGCAGTATTTT,CSVESLIGIRDTDTQYF
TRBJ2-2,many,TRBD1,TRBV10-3,TGTGCCATCAGTGAGACGGGACAGGGAAACACCGGGGAGCTGTTTTTT,CAISETGQGNTGELFF
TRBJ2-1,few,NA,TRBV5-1,TGCGCCAGCAGCTCCCTAGGGAACAATGAGCAGTTCTTC,CASSSLGNNEQFF
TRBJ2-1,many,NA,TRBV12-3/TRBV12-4,TGTGCCAGCAGTTTATCCCCGTCGTTATACAATGAGCAGTTCTTC,CASSLSPSLYNEQFF
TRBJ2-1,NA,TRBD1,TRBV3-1,TGTGCCAGAAGATTCACCGGGACAGGGGAAATGGGAGAGGGGTGCGCCTACAATGAGCAGTTCTTC,CARRFTGTGEMGEGCAYNEQFF
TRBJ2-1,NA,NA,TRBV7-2,TGTGCCACCTCACAAAACCGTCGGGGCAATGAGCAGTTCTTC,CATSQNRRGNEQFF
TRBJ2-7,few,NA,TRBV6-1,TGTGCCAGCGCAGGGGGGGAAAGCTCCTACGAGCAGTACTTC,CASAGGESSYEQYF
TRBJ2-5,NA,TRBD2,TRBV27,TGTGCCAGCAGTTTATGGGGGGGTGCAGAGACCCAGTACTTC,CASSLWGGAETQYF
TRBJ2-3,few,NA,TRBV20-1,TGCAGTGCTCACCTGGACTGGGCAGATACGCAGTATTTT,CSAHLDWADTQYF
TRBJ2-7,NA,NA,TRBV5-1,TGCGCCAGCAGCGCGGACGGGACCTACGAGCAGTACTTC,CASSADGTYEQYF
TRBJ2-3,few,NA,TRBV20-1,TGCAGTGCTAGGGGTGACTCACATACGCAGTATTTT,CSARGDSHTQYF
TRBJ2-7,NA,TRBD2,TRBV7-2,TGTGCCAGCAGCTTAAGACGGACTAGCGACTACGAGCAGTACTTC,CASSLRRTSDYEQYF
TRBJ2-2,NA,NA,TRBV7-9,TGTGCCAGCAGCTCATTTGACGGGGAGCTGTTTTTT,CASSSFDGELFF
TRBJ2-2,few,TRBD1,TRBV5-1,TGCGCCAGCAGCTTGGACGGGACAGGGGGCCCCGGGGAGCTGTTTTTT,CASSLDGTGGPGELFF
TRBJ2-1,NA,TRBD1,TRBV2,TGTGCCAGCAGTGGCGACAGGGTAAACTCCTACAATGAGCAGTTCTTC,CASSGDRVNSYNEQFF
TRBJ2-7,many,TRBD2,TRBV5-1,TGCGCCAGCAGCCATCGCCAGCGGGAAGGTTCCTACGAGCAGTACTTC,CASSHRQREGSYEQYF
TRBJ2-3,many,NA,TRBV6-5,TGTGCCAGCAGTCCCACCTTGGGTACGCAGTATTTT,CASSPTLGTQYF
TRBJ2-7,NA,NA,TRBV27,TGTGCCAGCAGTTTATCGGGTCTACAGTACGAGCAGTACTTC,CASSLSGLQYEQYF
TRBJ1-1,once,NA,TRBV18,TGTGCCAGCTCACAAAACCGGGACCTCGGGAGCGCTTTCTTT,CASSQNRDLGSAFF
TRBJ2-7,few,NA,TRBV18,TGTGCCAGCTCCCGAGACAGGAGATCCTACGAGCAGTACTTC,CASSRDRRSYEQYF
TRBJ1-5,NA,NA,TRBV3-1,TGTGCCAGCAGCCAGGGTACAGGGACAAGTCAGCCCCAGCATTTT,CASSQGTGTSQPQHF
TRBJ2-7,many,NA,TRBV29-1,TGCAGCGTCCTCACAGGGACCTACGAGCAGTACTTC,CSVLTGTYEQYF
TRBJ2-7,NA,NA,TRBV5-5,TGTGCCAGCAGCCCCGACCGTTGGGCCTACGAGCAGTACTTC,CASSPDRWAYEQYF
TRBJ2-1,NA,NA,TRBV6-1,TGTGCCAGCAGTAGTAGGGGGAAAGGTACTAATGAGCAGTTCTTC,CASSSRGKGTNEQFF
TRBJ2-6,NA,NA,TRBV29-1,TGCAGCGTTGAAGATCAGGGAACTGGGGCCAACGTCCTGACTTTC,CSVEDQGTGANVLTF
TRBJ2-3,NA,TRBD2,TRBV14,TGTGCCAGCAGCCAAGTGGCGGGAGGTTTCACAGATACGCAGTATTTT,CASSQVAGGFTDTQYF
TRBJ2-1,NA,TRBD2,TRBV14,TGTGCCAGTCGATTAGCGGGAGCGTCGGGCGAGCAGTTCTTC,CASRLAGASGEQFF
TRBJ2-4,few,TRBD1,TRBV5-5,TGTGCCAGCAGCTATACAGGGGGCCAAAACATTCAGTACTTC,CASSYTGGQNIQYF
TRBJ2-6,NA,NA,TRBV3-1,TGTGCCAGCAGCCCACTACCCGGACAGTCCTCTGGGGCCAACGTCCTGACTTTC,CASSPLPGQSSGANVLTF
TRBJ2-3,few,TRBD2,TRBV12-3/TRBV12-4,TGTGCCAGCAGTTTAAGCGGGGACGACACAGATACGCAGTATTTT,CASSLSGDDTDTQYF
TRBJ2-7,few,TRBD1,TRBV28,TGTGCCAGCAGTAGGGACAGCCGCTACGAGCAGTACTTC,CASSRDSRYEQYF
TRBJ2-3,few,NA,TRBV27,TGTGCCAGCAGTTGGTCCGGGCCGGGAGCCCTAACGGCGGCAGATACGCAGTATTTT,CASSWSGPGALTAADTQYF
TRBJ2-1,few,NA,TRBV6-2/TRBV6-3,TGTGCCAGCAGTTACTCGATCTTACAGGGCTACAATGAGCAGTTCTTC,CASSYSILQGYNEQFF
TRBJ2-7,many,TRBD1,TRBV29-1,TGCAGCGTATTGACAGGGCCCAACGAGCAGTACTTC,CSVLTGPNEQYF
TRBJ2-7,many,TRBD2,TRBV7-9,TGTGCCAGCAGCTTGACAGCGGGATCGTACGAGCAGTACTTC,CASSLTAGSYEQYF
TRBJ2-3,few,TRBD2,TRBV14,TGTGCCAGCAGCCAACGACCGGGACTAGCGGCTAGCACAGATACGCAGTATTTT,CASSQRPGLAASTDTQYF
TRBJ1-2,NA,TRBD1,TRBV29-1,TGCAGCGTTGCGGCAGGGGGTTCTGCCAACTATGGCTACACCTTC,CSVAAGGSANYGYTF
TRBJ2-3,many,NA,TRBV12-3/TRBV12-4,TGTGCCAGCAGGCCCAGCGGAAGCACAGATACGCAGTATTTT,CASRPSGSTDTQYF
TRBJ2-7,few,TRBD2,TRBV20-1,TGCAGTGCTTGGCTAGCGGCGAGAAACGAGCAGTACTTC,CSAWLAARNEQYF
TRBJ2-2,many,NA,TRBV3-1,TGTGCCAGCAGCCAAGAAGTTACGGGGGAGCTGTTTTTT,CASSQEVTGELFF
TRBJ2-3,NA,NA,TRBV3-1,TGTGCCAGCAGCCAAGATAGGGCTCCCAGCACAGATACGCAGTATTTT,CASSQDRAPSTDTQYF
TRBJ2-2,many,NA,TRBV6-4,TGTGCCAGCAGCGACCGGGACGGGAACACCGGGGAGCTGTTTTTT,CASSDRDGNTGELFF
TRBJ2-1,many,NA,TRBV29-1,TGCAGCGTTGCAGGGGCGGGCGATGAGCAGTTCTTC,CSVAGAGDEQFF